The 12 T cell receptor beta chains listed next were all sequenced from one sample in a study of identical twins' blood T cells (dated by TCRdb to about 2013). The library was built by means of 5' RACE. TCRdb records Illumina Genome Analyzer IIx as the sequencer. Through fastp at Q25 and MiXCR, TCRdb rebuilt clones from the public reads, retaining in-frame beta chains. Identical CDR3 protein sequences are pooled into one entry, listed with their most common genes and DNA. A total of roughly 340,000 distinct CDR3 sequences appear in this sample, roughly 31% of them only once. The ten largest clones add up to 5.5% to 7% of the sample. Source material: PBMCs. The receptors shown here come from a woman aged 18-49 years in good health.

This chain links TRBV7-2 with TRBJ2-7; the D is unclear. This CDR3 spans 13 amino acids. In germline, CDR1 is SGHTA, CDR2 FQGNSA. Deletions cut 2 bases from V and 3 bases from J, with 8 bases between. For the CDR3, the DNA is TGTACCAGCAGCTTAAAGCATCTCTACGAGCAGTACTTC. It is translated as CTSSLKHLYEQYF.

V is TRBV20-1 and J is TRBJ1-4; D might be TRBD1 (5 bases). Trimming pared 2 bases from V and 10 bases from J, leaving 14 bases between. Germline-derived CDR1 and CDR2 are DFQATT and SNEGSKA (reference sequence). The CDR3 sequence is 13 residues long. The CDR3: CSARFAAQGKLFF. CDR3 nucleotide sequence: TGCAGTGCTAGATTCGCCGCGCAGGGAAAACTGTTTTTT.

The CDR3 nucleotides are TGTGCCAGCAGCGTTCCTAGCGGGGGGCAGAATCATCTAAATGAGCAGTTCTTC. Protein product: CASSVPSGGQNHLNEQFF. The V gene is TRBV9, the J gene TRBJ2-1, with 11 bases identical to TRBD2. The CDR3 is made up of 18 amino acids. V dropped 2 bases and J dropped 7; count of bases not matched to a gene: 14. Looked up from germline, CDR1 is SGDLS and CDR2 is YYNGEE.

This clonotype occurred a few times. For the CDR3, the DNA is TGTGCCAGCAGCCAAAGGTTAGGACCCAGCCTTCTCGAGCAGTACTTC. This gives the protein CASSQRLGPSLLEQYF. V and J are TRBV14 and TRBJ2-7; D is unclear. Germline V gene data show CDR1 as SGHDN and CDR2 as FVKESK. Between the trimmed V and J ends, which lost 2 bases and 6 bases, there was a span of 20 bases. CDR3 size: 16 residues.

The chain has TRBV7-9 and TRBJ2-7, with D unresolved. The germline gives CDR1 SEHNR, CDR2 FQNEAQ (reference sequence). The CDR3 is 16 residues long. Trimming pared 1 base from V and 3 bases from J, leaving 16 bases between. The DNA for the CDR3 is TGTGCCAGCAGCTTAGGGGGTAGCAAGGCATACTACGAGCAGTACTTC. It specifies CASSLGGSKAYYEQYF.

In this sample, this clonotype turned up many times. This chain joins TRBV2 and TRBJ1-1; the D gene is possibly TRBD1 (5 bases). This CDR3 is built from 14 residues. Trimming shortened V by 3 bases and J by 0 bases, and 8 bases separated the two germline ends. CDR1 is SNHLY and CDR2 is FYNNEI in the germline V gene. For the CDR3, the DNA is TGTGCCAGCAGTGACCCGGGGCTGAACACTGAAGCTTTCTTT. Amino acid sequence: CASSDPGLNTEAFF.

This clonotype came up a few times. The chain recombines TRBV18 with TRBJ1-5; D is unresolved. The CDR3 covers 12 residues. Per the germline V gene, CDR1 is KGHSH and CDR2 is LQKENI. Trimming removed 0 bases from V and 7 bases from J, with 4 bases in between. The CDR3, as DNA: TGTGCCAGCTCACCACCGCAACAGCCCCAGCATTTT. This codes for CASSPPQQPQHF.

Ten or more counts support this clonotype. V usage is TRBV7-2 and J usage is TRBJ2-3, with D perhaps TRBD2 (5 bases). Trimming cost V 3 bases and J 1 base, with 8 bases left between them. This CDR3 comprises 14 residues. Germline V gives CDR1 SGHTA, CDR2 FQGNSA. CDR3 loop: CASSLAGRTDTQYF. The DNA of the CDR3 is TGTGCCAGCAGCTTGGCGGGTCGCACAGATACGCAGTATTTT.

In its sample, this clonotype was seen a few times. This chain connects TRBV28 to TRBJ1-1, with D unclear. Germline CDR1 and CDR2: MDHEN and SYDVKM. This CDR3 has 11 amino acids. V lost 7 bases and J 0 bases, leaving 3 bases between the germline ends. CDR3 sequence (DNA): TGTGCCAGCACAGTGAACACTGAAGCTTTCTTT. It codes for CASTVNTEAFF.

This sequence joins TRBV20-1 and TRBJ2-3, with 7 bases lining up with TRBD1. The J segment lost 6 bases and the V segment lost 3 bases, leaving 6 bases of the junction unmatched. This CDR3 spans 13 amino acids. The germline gives CDR1 DFQATT, CDR2 SNEGSKA (reference sequence). CDR3 sequence: CSARDRREDTQYF. CDR3 bases: TGCAGTGCTAGGGACAGGAGAGAGGATACGCAGTATTTT.

Concerning this clonotype: The junction does not match germline at one end; this may be a read error. The chain uses TRBV6-1 and TRBJ2-1; 11 nucleotides agree with TRBD2. This CDR3 contains 13 residues. Germline V gene lookup returns CDR1 MNHNS and CDR2 SASEGT. DNA for the CDR3: TGTGCCACCAGTGTGACTAGCGGGGATGAGCAGTTCTTC. Protein product: CATSVTSGDEQFF.

This clonotype came up many times. The J gene is TRBJ1-2, the V gene TRBV29-1, with a tentative D call TRBD1 (6 bases). Germline lookup yields CDR1 SQVTM and CDR2 ANQGSEA. The CDR3 consists of 13 residues. Trimming took off 8 bases at V and 4 bases at J, with 17 bases between the two ends. In DNA form, the CDR3 reads TGCAGCTTTTCGAGGGGGTTGGGCTATGGCTACACCTTC. Encoded protein: CSFSRGLGYGYTF. Combining the CDR3 with reference TRBV29-1 and TRBJ1-2 gives the whole variable domain SAVISQKPSRDICQRGTSLTIQCQVDSQVTMMFWYRQQPGQSLTLIATANQGSEATYESGFVIDKFPISRPNLTFSTLTVSNMSPEDSSIYLCSFSRGLGYGYTFGSGTRLTVV.